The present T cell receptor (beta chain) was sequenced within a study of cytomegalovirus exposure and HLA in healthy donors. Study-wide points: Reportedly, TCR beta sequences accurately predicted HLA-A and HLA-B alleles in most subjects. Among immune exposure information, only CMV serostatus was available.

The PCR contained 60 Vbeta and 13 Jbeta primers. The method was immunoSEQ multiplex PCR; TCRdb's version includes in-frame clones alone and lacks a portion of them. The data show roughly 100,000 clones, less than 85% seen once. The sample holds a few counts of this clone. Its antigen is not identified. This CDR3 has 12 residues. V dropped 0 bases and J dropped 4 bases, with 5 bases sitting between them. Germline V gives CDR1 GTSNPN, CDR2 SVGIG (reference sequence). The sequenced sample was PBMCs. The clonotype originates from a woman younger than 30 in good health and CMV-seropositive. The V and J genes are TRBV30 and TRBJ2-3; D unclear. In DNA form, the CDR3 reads TGTGCCTGGAGTGTACTTGCAGATACGCAGTATTTT. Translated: CAWSVLADTQYF.